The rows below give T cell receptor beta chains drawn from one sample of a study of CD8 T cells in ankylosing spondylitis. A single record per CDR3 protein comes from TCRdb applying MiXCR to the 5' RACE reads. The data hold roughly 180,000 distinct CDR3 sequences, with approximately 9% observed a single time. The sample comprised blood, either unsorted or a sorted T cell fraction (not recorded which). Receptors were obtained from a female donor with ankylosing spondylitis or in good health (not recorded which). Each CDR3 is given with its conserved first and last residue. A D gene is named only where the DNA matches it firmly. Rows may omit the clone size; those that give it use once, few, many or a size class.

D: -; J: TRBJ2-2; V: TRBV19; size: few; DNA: TGTGCCAGTATAGGTACAGGGGAGCTGTTTTTT; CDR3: CASIGTGELFF
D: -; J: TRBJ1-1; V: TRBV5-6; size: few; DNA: TGTGCCAGCAGGGGATATAGGACGGGGAACACTGAAGCTTTCTTT; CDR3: CASRGYRTGNTEAFF
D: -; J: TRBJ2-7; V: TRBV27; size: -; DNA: TGTGCCAGCAGTTTATGGGGGAGGGAGCAGTACTTC; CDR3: CASSLWGREQYF
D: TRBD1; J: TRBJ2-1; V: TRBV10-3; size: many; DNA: TGTGCCATCAGTGAGTCCTGGACAGGCTCCTACAATGAGCAGTTCTTC; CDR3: CAISESWTGSYNEQFF
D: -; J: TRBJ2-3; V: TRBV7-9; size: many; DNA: TGTGCCAGCAGCTTAGACTCAGATACGCAGTATTTT; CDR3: CASSLDSDTQYF
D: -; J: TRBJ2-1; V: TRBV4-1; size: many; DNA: TGTGCCAGCAGCCAAGGACCCTACAATGAGCAGTTCTTC; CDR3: CASSQGPYNEQFF
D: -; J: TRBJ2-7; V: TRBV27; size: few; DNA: TGTGCCAGCAGTCCCACCCCAGGGGGGGGCTACGAGCAGTACTTC; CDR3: CASSPTPGGGYEQYF
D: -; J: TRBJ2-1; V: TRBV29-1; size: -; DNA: TGCAGCGTTAAGGCGGAGAATGAGCAGTTCTTC; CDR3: CSVKAENEQFF
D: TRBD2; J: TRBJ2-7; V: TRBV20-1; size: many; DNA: TGCAGTGTTCCTAGCGGGACCCCGAACTACGAGCAGTACTTC; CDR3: CSVPSGTPNYEQYF
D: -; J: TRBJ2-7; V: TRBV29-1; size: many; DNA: TGCAGCGTGGAGGGGGTGGGAGAGCAGTACTTC; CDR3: CSVEGVGEQYF